These T cell receptor beta chains were read from a single sample in a study of blood T cells in healthy people across ages. TCRdb passed the 5' RACE reads through MiXCR, listing each CDR3 protein once. The repertoire holds 1,100,000 or so distinct CDR3 sequences, with more than 40% as singletons. Material for sequencing was blood. The receptors here all came from a woman aged 60-75 years in good health. CDR3s include the opening cysteine and the closing phenylalanine or tryptophan. D genes are given only for firm matches. Expanded clones get a size class; other rows say once, few or many, or leave the size out.

>TRBJ1-5|.|TRBV20-1|.
TGCAGTGCTATCCCCAGGGGAGGTCAGCCCCAGCATTTT
CSAIPRGGQPQHF
>TRBJ2-7|.|TRBV27|few
TGTGCCAGCAGTTTATCGCCTGGGGGGTTCGGGACCTACGGGCAGTACTTC
CASSLSPGGFGTYGQYF
>TRBJ1-2|.|TRBV20-1|.
TGCAGTGCCCTACGTTGGCAGGGACCTAACTATGGCTACACCTTC
CSALRWQGPNYGYTF
>TRBJ1-2|.|TRBV21-1|few
TGTGCCAGCTTATCGGAGCATTCTAAGAACTATGGCTACACCTTC
CASLSEHSKNYGYTF
>TRBJ1-5|TRBD1|TRBV2|.
TGTGCCAGCACCGGACAGGGCCTCAGCAATCAGCCCCAGCATTTT
CASTGQGLSNQPQHF
>TRBJ2-5|TRBD1|TRBV2|few
TGTGCCAGCAGTAAAGGGGGCGCAGAGACCCAGTACTTC
CASSKGGAETQYF
>TRBJ1-2|.|TRBV29-1|.
TGCAGCGTTGAGCAGGAGCCCTATGGCTACACCTTC
CSVEQEPYGYTF
>TRBJ2-2|.|TRBV11-3|.
TGTGCCAGCAGCTTAGCATCCCGGGGGGCTCGAGCCGGGGAGCTGTTTTTT
CASSLASRGARAGELFF
>TRBJ2-3|.|TRBV27|.
TGTGCCAGCAGCTGGGGTGGGGAATTCACAGATACGCAGTATTTT
CASSWGGEFTDTQYF
>TRBJ2-3|TRBD1|TRBV11-2|.
TGTGCCAGCAGCACCCTAGGACAGGGGACAGATACGCAGTATTTT
CASSTLGQGTDTQYF
>TRBJ2-7|.|TRBV4-2|few
TGTGCCAGCAGCCAAGGCGGGTTCAGTTCCTACGAGCAGTACTTC
CASSQGGFSSYEQYF
>TRBJ1-6|TRBD1|TRBV6-2/TRBV6-3|.
TGTGCCAGCAGTTCCCGGGACAGGGTCTGGGGCAATTCACCCCTCCACTTT
CASSSRDRVWGNSPLHF
>TRBJ2-3|TRBD1|TRBV5-1|.
TGCGCCAGCAGCTTGGTGGGACAGACCACAGATACGCAGTATTTT
CASSLVGQTTDTQYF
>TRBJ2-6|.|TRBV24-1|few
TGTGCCACCAGTGATCCCTTATCTGGGGCCAACGTCCTGACTTTC
CATSDPLSGANVLTF
>TRBJ2-7|TRBD2|TRBV20-1|.
TGCAGTGCTAGAGTCCCGGGGGGAGCGGACGAGCAGTACTTC
CSARVPGGADEQYF
>TRBJ2-7|.|TRBV12-3/TRBV12-4|once
TGTGCCAGCAGTGCCGGAGGGGGGGCTCCCTCCTACGGGCAGTACTTC
CASSAGGGAPSYGQYF